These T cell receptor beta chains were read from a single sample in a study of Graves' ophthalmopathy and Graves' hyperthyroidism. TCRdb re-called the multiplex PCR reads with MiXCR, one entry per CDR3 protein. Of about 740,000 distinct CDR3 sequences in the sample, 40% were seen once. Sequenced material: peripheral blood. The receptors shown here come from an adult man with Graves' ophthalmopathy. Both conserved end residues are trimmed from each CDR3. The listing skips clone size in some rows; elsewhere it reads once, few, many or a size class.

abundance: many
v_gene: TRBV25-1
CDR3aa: ASSETFDTQY

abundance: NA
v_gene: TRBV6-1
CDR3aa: ASSEFSQETQH

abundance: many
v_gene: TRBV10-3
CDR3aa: AISELWMAGQETQY

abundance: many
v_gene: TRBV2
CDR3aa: ASIAGQQETQY

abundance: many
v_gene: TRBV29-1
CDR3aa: SVGPGQLNEKLF

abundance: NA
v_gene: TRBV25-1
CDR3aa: ASRDEGDGSPLH

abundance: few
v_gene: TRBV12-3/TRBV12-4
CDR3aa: ASSSPEAGQETQY

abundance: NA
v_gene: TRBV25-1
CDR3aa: ASSQTSGRSYEQY

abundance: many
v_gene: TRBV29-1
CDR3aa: SVERGSGVQETQY

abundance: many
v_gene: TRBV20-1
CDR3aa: SAVGTGTYEQY

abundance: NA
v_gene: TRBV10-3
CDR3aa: AGSRDRYTEAF

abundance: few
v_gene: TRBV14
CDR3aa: ASSQALAGLV

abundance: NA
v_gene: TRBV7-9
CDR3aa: ASSAGTDSYEQY

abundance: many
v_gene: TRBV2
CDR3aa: ASTKQGGGYEQY

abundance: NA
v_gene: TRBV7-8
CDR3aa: ASSVHRDAQY

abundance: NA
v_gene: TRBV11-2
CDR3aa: ASSLATGAYGYT

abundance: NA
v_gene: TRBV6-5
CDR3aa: ASRQGTAYTEAF

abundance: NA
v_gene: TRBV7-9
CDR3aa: ASSNTGPYGYT

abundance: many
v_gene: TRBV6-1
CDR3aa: ASSIKWVPLH

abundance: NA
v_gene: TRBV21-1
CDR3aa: ASSTMGGLGNTEAF

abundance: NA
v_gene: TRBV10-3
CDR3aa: ASSDRGQGDSPLH

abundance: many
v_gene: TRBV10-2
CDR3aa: ASRATSVSYEQY

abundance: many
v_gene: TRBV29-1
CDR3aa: SVRGQGIAEAF

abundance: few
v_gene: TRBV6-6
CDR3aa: ASSPGQGSWYEQY

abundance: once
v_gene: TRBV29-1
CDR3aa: SVASGSNQPQH

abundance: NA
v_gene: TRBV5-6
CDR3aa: ASTEDSENEKLF

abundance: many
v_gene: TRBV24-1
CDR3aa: ASSWDRPYNQPQH

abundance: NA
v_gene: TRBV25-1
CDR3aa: ASSYTQGGYEQY

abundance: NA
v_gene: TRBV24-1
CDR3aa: ATRPDYEQY

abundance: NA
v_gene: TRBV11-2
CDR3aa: ASSSHGTSTNYGYT

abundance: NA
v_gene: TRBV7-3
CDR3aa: ASSFGTGGYYEQY

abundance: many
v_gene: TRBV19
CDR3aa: ASSSGTGFAGANVLT

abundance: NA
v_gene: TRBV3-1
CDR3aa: ATLGPWTQY

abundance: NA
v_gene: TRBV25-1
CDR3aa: ASSDRYPGGEQF

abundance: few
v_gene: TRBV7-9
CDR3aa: ASRVGLPGTGELF

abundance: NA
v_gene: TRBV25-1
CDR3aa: ASVSGSAETQY

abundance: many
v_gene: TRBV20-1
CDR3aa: SAREGLGGYT

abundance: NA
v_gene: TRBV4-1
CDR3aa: ASSHVIKKAQSPYEQY

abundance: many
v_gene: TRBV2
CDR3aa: ASRHRTGNQPQH

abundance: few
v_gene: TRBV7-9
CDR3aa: ASSPGRSNTGELF

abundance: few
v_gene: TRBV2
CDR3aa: ASSEARLAGGIETQH

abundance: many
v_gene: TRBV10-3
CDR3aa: AISETSGSSYEQY

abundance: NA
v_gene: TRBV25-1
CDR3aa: ASSAHGANTGELF

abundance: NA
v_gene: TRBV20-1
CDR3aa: SARDQKVIVEQY

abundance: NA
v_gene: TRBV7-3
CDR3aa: SSSLTHDHSLYNEQF

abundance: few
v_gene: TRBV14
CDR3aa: ASSRRGQTVEYEQY

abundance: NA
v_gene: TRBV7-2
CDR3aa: ASSHRALTDTQY

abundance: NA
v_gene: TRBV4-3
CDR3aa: ASSQANERSYGYT

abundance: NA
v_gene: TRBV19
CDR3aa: ATRTSGNSGEQY

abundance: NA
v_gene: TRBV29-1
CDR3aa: SVGTGAPETQY

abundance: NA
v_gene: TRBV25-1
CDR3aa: ASSPTGNHRDEQF

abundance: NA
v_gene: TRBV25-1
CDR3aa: ASSFRTSGNYEQY

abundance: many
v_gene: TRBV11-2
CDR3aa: ASSLGLAGPFAY

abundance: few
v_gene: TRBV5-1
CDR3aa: ASSLTVRSPPETQY

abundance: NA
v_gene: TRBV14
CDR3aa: ASGSGRGETQY